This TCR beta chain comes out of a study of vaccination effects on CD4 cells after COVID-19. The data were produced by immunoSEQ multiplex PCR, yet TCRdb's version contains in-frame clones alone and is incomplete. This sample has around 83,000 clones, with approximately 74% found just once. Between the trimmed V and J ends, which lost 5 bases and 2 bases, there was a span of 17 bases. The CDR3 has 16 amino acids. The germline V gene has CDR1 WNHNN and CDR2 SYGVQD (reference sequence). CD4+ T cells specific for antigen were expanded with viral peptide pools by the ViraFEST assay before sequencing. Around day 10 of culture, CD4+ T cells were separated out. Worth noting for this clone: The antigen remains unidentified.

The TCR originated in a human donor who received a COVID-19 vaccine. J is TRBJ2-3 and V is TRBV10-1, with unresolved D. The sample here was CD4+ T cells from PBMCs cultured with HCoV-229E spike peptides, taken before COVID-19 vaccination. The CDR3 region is CASSPLSGGNTDTQYF. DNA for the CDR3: TGCGCCAGCAGTCCCCTCTCTGGCGGTAACACAGATACGCAGTATTTT.